The 13 T cell receptor beta chains reported below all come from one sample, sequenced in a study of radiation and T cells in renal cell carcinoma. The protocol was immunoSEQ multiplex PCR, while the TCRdb copy is restricted to in-frame clones and leaves out a portion. The repertoire holds fewer than 150,000 clones, with more than 75% as singletons. As to time point: blood 2 weeks post-SBRT. Treatment denoted: 15 Gy SBRT to primary tumor, nephrectomy 4 weeks later. The sequencing here drew on blood, taken from a patient whose treatment included radiotherapy and nephrectomy. The origin of the receptors is a woman in her seventies with renal cell carcinoma.

The chain links TRBV7-8 to TRBJ2-2; 13 bases are a match to TRBD2. V lost 5 bases, J lost 4 bases, and 7 bases stayed unmatched. CDR1 SGHVS and CDR2 FQNEAQ come from the germline V gene. The CDR3 is 17 amino acids. The DNA for the CDR3 is TGTGCCAGCAGCCCCCGGACTAGCGGGGGAGGCACCGGGGAGCTGTTTTTT. This gives the protein CASSPRTSGGGTGELFF.

V and J are TRBV5-6 and TRBJ1-1; 9 bases agree with TRBD1. The CDR3 extends over 15 amino acids. V lost 0 bases and J lost 5; bases outside the gene matches: 5. Germline lookup yields CDR1 SGHDT and CDR2 YYEEEE. CDR3 coding DNA: TGTGCCAGCAGCTTGGCCTACGACAGGGGGACTGAAGCTTTCTTT. Amino acid sequence: CASSLAYDRGTEAFF.

V usage is TRBV10-2 and J usage is TRBJ2-3; no firm D call. Germline CDR1 reads WSHSY; CDR2 reads SAAADI. This CDR3 is 13 amino acids long. Trimming took 8 bases from V and 2 from J, leaving 11 bases between them. This CDR3 is CASVGSNTDTQYF. DNA for the CDR3: TGCGCCAGCGTCGGATCCAACACAGATACGCAGTATTTT.

The V call is TRBV5-1, the J call TRBJ1-6, with 10 bases that match TRBD1. Germline V gene lookup returns CDR1 SGHRS and CDR2 YFSETQ. With 0 bases clipped from V and 6 bases from J, the junction kept 3 bases outside the gene matches. This CDR3 is 16 amino acids long. The CDR3 loop is CASSLGQGAFNSPLHF. In DNA, the CDR3 is TGCGCCAGCAGCTTGGGACAGGGGGCCTTTAATTCACCCCTCCACTTT.

J is TRBJ1-2 and V is TRBV19; maybe TRBD1 (6 bases). Looked up from germline, CDR1 is LNHDA and CDR2 is SQIVND (reference sequence). Trimming pared 7 bases from V and 6 bases from J, leaving 12 bases between. The CDR3 sequence is 12 residues long. The CDR3 here is CASNTQGNGYTF. The CDR3 region has the DNA TGTGCCAGTAATACACAGGGTAATGGCTACACCTTC.

As for this clone: Other nucleotide sequences in the sample specify the same CDR3. The chain has TRBV19 and TRBJ2-2; the match to TRBD1 covers 7 bases. The CDR3 extends over 14 amino acids. V lost 6 bases to trimming and J lost 2 bases; unmatched junction nucleotides: 3. Germline CDR1 reads LNHDA; CDR2 reads SQIVND (reference sequence). The CDR3 DNA sequence: TGTGCCAGTAGAAGACAGGGCAACACCGGGGAGCTGTTTTTT. This encodes CASRRQGNTGELFF. Drawing the rest from reference TRBV19 and TRBJ2-2, the complete variable domain is DGGITQSPKYLFRKEGQNVTLSCEQNLNHDAMYWYRQDPGQGLRLIYYSQIVNDFQKGDIAEGYSVSREKKESFPLTVTSAQKNPTAFYLCASRRQGNTGELFFGEGSRLTVL.

The genes are TRBV7-2 and TRBJ2-1, with 7 bases identical to TRBD1. The junction had 17 bases not matched to a gene; V was cut back by 5 bases and J by 7 bases. Germline CDR1 is SGHTA and CDR2 is FQGNSA. The CDR3 loop spans 17 amino acids. The DNA of the CDR3 is TGTGCCAGCAGCCAGCTAATATATAGGGACAGAGCGAATGAGCAGTTCTTC. The encoded protein is CASSQLIYRDRANEQFF.

V gene TRBV6-5 combines with J gene TRBJ1-1, with a weak D call TRBD1 (5 bases). In germline, CDR1 is MNHEY, CDR2 SVGAGI. With 2 bases removed from V and 5 bases from J, the gap between germline ends came to 12 bases. The CDR3 covers 14 residues. The CDR3 region has the DNA TGTGCCAGCAGTTACGCGGGGCGTGGGACTGAAGCTTTCTTT. Its translation: CASSYAGRGTEAFF.

The chain recombines TRBV28 with TRBJ2-5; D is unclear. From germline, CDR1 is MDHEN and CDR2 SYDVKM. The CDR3 runs to 12 residues. The V end was cut by 4 bases, the J end by 5 bases, with 8 bases between. The CDR3 region is CASSSDWETQYF. The CDR3 DNA sequence: TGTGCCAGCAGTTCCGATTGGGAGACCCAGTACTTC.

The chain links TRBV5-1 to TRBJ2-1; 13 bases line up with TRBD2. There are 19 residues in the CDR3. The V segment lost 4 bases and the J segment 2 bases; nucleotides outside the gene matches: 12. Germline V CDR1 and CDR2: SGHRS, YFSETQ. CDR3 bases: TGCGCCAGCAGCGCAACTAGCGGGGGGGCTGTAACGACCTACAATGAGCAGTTCTTC. Translating it yields CASSATSGGAVTTYNEQFF.

The V gene is TRBV30, the J gene TRBJ1-2; no definite D call. The germline V and J ends were trimmed by 4 bases and 4 bases, with 7 bases remaining between them. CDR1 is GTSNPN and CDR2 is SVGIG in the germline V gene (reference sequence). The CDR3 extends over 11 amino acids. CDR3 coding DNA: TGTGCCTGGACAGGTTCCTATGGCTACACCTTC. It specifies CAWTGSYGYTF.

J is TRBJ2-5 and V is TRBV18; the D is unclear. The CDR3 contains 14 residues. Germline V gene sequence: CDR1 KGHSH, CDR2 LQKENI. The germline V and J ends were trimmed by 2 bases and 4 bases, with 11 bases remaining between them. The chain's CDR3 is CASSPEKGGETQYF. For the CDR3, the DNA is TGTGCCAGCTCACCAGAGAAGGGTGGAGAGACCCAGTACTTC.

The gene calls are TRBV28 and TRBJ1-5; the D gene is possibly TRBD1 (6 bases). This CDR3 is built from 15 residues. The ends were cut back, 4 bases at V and 4 bases at J, with 14 bases in the middle. CDR1 MDHEN and CDR2 SYDVKM come from the germline V gene. The CDR3 coding sequence is TGTGCCAGCAGTTCCTCCGGGACACCTAATCAGCCCCAGCATTTT. It translates to CASSSSGTPNQPQHF. The full variable domain, in which reference TRBV28 and TRBJ1-5 provide the parts outside the CDR3, is DVKVTQSSRYLVKRTGEKVFLECVQDMDHENMFWYRQDPGLGLRLIYFSYDVKMKEKGDIPEGYSVSREKKERFSLILESASTNQTSMYLCASSSSGTPNQPQHFGDGTRLSIL.